This TCR beta chain was observed in a study of T cells in women clearing cervical HPV infection. About the study: Controls gave blood once infection was undetectable; cases at lesion identification.

Clones were read by immunoSEQ multiplex PCR, and TCRdb kept only the in-frame ones, dropping some. This repertoire comprises under 50,000 clones; its ten largest clones make up approximately 6.3%. Concerning this clone: Its antigen is as yet unknown. The CDR3 extends 3 residues past the end of the read, so its final part is completed from the germline J gene.

General study results and limits: TRBV6-7 abundance was lower in cases than controls (around 0.11% versus 0.16%).

From germline, CDR1 is GTSNPN and CDR2 SVGIG (reference sequence). The CDR3 length is 11 residues. V lost 7 bases, J lost 7 bases, and 13 bases lay in between. Sequences were obtained from blood buffy coat. This clonotype was obtained from a woman between 18 and 69 years old with a cervical HPV16 infection that either progressed to CIN3+ or cleared (not recorded which). The chain carries TRBV30 and TRBJ1-1, with D possibly TRBD1 on 5 matching bases. CDR3 residues: CASRGGNEAFF. The CDR3 bases that were read are TGTGCCTCCCGGGGGGGAAATGAA.